The 7 T cell receptor beta chains below were found in one sample sequenced in a study of neurological immune-mediated disorders. TCRdb used MiXCR to reprocess the 5' RACE reads, holding one entry per CDR3 protein. The sample comprises approximately 65,000 distinct CDR3 sequences, around 5% of which are singletons, and about 5.3% rests with the top ten. The sequencing input was PBMCs. The receptors here all came from a human donor with multiple sclerosis. The donor label of this sample is uncertain.

This clonotype was counted at least ten times. This chain joins TRBV20-1 and TRBJ1-2, with TRBD1 matching over 7 bases. The CDR3 spans 14 residues. V shed 6 bases, J shed 4 bases, and the junction held 11 bases outside the gene matches. The germline gives CDR1 DFQATT, CDR2 SNEGSKA (reference sequence). The CDR3 is CSALPDRAVYGYTF. The CDR3 nucleotides read TGCAGTGCCCTACCAGACAGGGCGGTCTATGGCTACACCTTC.

This clonotype was counted many times. The chain combines TRBV6-5 with TRBJ2-3; 16 positions agree with TRBD2. V was clipped by 8 bases and J by 2 bases; unmatched bases: 4. There are 16 residues in the CDR3. Looked up from germline, CDR1 is MNHEY and CDR2 is SVGAGI. The DNA for the CDR3 is TGTGCCAGCCACGGGACTAGCGGGGGGGCCACAGATACGCAGTATTTT. Its translation: CASHGTSGGATDTQYF.

In this sample, this clonotype turned up many times. J is TRBJ1-1 and V is TRBV18; TRBD1 matches at 8 bases. The CDR3 runs to 14 residues. The V segment lost 4 bases and the J segment 1 base; nucleotides outside the gene matches: 2. Germline CDR1 and CDR2: KGHSH and LQKENI. The CDR3 sequence: CASSRQGPNTEAFF. CDR3 nucleotide sequence: TGTGCCAGCTCACGACAGGGGCCGAACACTGAAGCTTTCTTT. Full variable domain (remainder filled in from reference TRBV18 and TRBJ1-1): NAGVMQNPRHLVRRRGQEARLRCSPMKGHSHVYWYRQLPEEGLKFMVYLQKENIIDESGMPKERFSAEFPKEGPSILRIQQVVRGDSAAYFCASSRQGPNTEAFFGQGTRLTVV.

The table lists this clonotype with many counts. V gene TRBV2 combines with J gene TRBJ2-5, with TRBD2 identical over 9 bases. V was clipped by 8 bases and J by 3 bases; unmatched bases: 4. The CDR3 has 13 amino acids. Per the germline V gene, CDR1 is SNHLY and CDR2 is FYNNEI. This CDR3 is CASERGAKETQYF. The CDR3 DNA sequence: TGTGCCAGCGAGCGGGGGGCGAAAGAGACCCAGTACTTC. Combining the CDR3 with reference TRBV2 and TRBJ2-5 gives the whole variable domain EPEVTQTPSHQVTQMGQEVILRCVPISNHLYFYWYRQILGQKVEFLVSFYNNEISEKSEIFDDQFSVERPDGSNFTLKIRSTKLEDSAMYFCASERGAKETQYFGPGTRLLVL.

V gene TRBV10-3 combines with J gene TRBJ2-1; TRBD2 aligns across 11 bases. Germline trimming cut 4 bases from V and 8 bases from J; bases unmatched to any gene: 13. The CDR3 runs 17 residues. The germline V gene encodes CDR1 ENHRY and CDR2 SYGVKD. The CDR3 protein is CAISVKLAGVVGDEQFF. Here the CDR3 DNA reads TGTGCCATCAGTGTGAAACTAGCGGGAGTTGTTGGTGATGAGCAGTTCTTC.

The table lists this clonotype with many counts. J is TRBJ2-7 and V is TRBV5-1; possibly TRBD2 for D (7 bases). CDR3 size: 14 residues. Between the trimmed V and J ends, which lost 2 bases and 5 bases, there was a span of 14 bases. Germline V gene lookup returns CDR1 SGHRS and CDR2 YFSETQ. This chain's CDR3 is CASSFYRGANEQYF. CDR3 sequence (DNA): TGCGCCAGCAGCTTTTACCGGGGGGCCAACGAGCAGTACTTC.

This clonotype showed up many times. The V gene is TRBV5-1, the J gene TRBJ2-3, with D unclear. V gave up 4 bases and J gave up 2 bases, with 8 bases separating them. The CDR3 has 13 residues. Germline V CDR1 and CDR2: SGHRS, YFSETQ. The CDR3, as DNA: TGCGCCAGCAGCGTGAGGTTCACAGATACGCAGTATTTT. Protein product: CASSVRFTDTQYF.